These 32 T cell receptor beta chains originate from one sample sequenced in a study of T cell changes during pregnancy in multiple sclerosis. Clones were read by immunoSEQ multiplex PCR, and TCRdb kept only the in-frame ones, dropping some. The data hold around 69,000 clones, with approximately 91% observed a single time. The sample consisted of peripheral blood, taken in the third trimester of pregnancy. The receptors come from a female donor with multiple sclerosis, enrolled in a pregnancy study.

The rearrangement uses TRBV21-1 and TRBJ1-4; the table's D call, TRBD1, has no DNA check behind it. TRBV21-1 is listed as a pseudogene. CDR3 length: 16 amino acids. CDR3 in DNA: TGTGCCAGCAGCACCATGGGGACAGGGAAAAATGAAAAACTGTTTTTT. Translation: CASSTMGTGKNEKLFF.

The chain recombines TRBV29-1 with TRBJ1-1; no clear D. The CDR3 covers 11 residues. Germline V gene sequence: CDR1 SQVTM, CDR2 ANQGSEA. V was trimmed by 5 bases and J by 5 bases, leaving 9 bases between them. CDR3: CSVSRGTEAFF. In nucleotides, the CDR3 is TGCAGCGTTTCGCGCGGGACTGAAGCTTTCTTT.

The V call is TRBV6-6, the J call TRBJ1-2; 7 nucleotides match TRBD1. The CDR3 consists of 13 residues. The junction had 3 bases not matched to a gene; V was cut back by 6 bases and J by 2 bases. Germline V gives CDR1 MNHNY, CDR2 SVGAGI (reference sequence). DNA for the CDR3: TGTGCCAGCAGGTCACAGGGGAACTATGGCTACACCTTC. Its translation: CASRSQGNYGYTF.

The V call is TRBV5-1, the J call TRBJ2-1; weak D call: TRBD2 (5 bases). CDR1 and CDR2 from the germline V gene are SGHRS and YFSETQ. The CDR3 totals 15 residues. V lost 7 bases, J lost 3 bases, and 17 bases lay in between. CDR3 in DNA: TGCGCCAGCGCTAGGCGGGTTCTACACTACAATGAGCAGTTCTTC. Its protein product is CASARRVLHYNEQFF.

This clone has a single count. The chain carries TRBV25-1 and TRBJ1-1; TRBD1 might be the D (6 bases). Trimming took off 3 bases at V and 0 bases at J, with 8 bases between the two ends. The CDR3 covers 14 residues. Germline CDR1 is MGHDK and CDR2 is SYGVNS. The CDR3 DNA follows: TGTGCCAGCAGTGAGCGGACAGTGAACACTGAAGCTTTCTTT. It is translated as CASSERTVNTEAFF.

This clone was seen just once. The J gene is TRBJ2-5, the V gene TRBV30; TRBD1 aligns across 7 bases. Germline V gene data show CDR1 as GTSNPN and CDR2 as SVGIG (reference sequence). CDR3 length: 15 residues. Germline trimming cut 2 bases from V and 9 bases from J; bases unmatched to any gene: 15. CDR3 loop: CAWSPLPTGPASQYF. The DNA of the CDR3 is TGTGCCTGGAGTCCCCTCCCGACAGGGCCTGCATCCCAGTACTTC. The full variable domain, rest sourced from reference TRBV30 and TRBJ2-5, is SQTIHQWPATLVQPVGSPLSLECTVEGTSNPNLYWYRQAAGRGLQLLFYSVGIGQISSEVPQNLSASRPQDRQFILSSKKLLLSDSGFYLCAWSPLPTGPASQYFGPGTRLLVL.

The chain combines TRBV6-6 with TRBJ1-4, with TRBD1 as a possible D gene (6 bases). CDR3 length equals 14 residues. Looked up from germline, CDR1 is MNHNY and CDR2 is SVGAGI (reference sequence). Trimming removed 6 bases at V and 2 bases at J, with 10 bases between. The CDR3 protein is CASSPTGTNEKLFF. CDR3 DNA sequence: TGTGCCAGCAGCCCAACAGGGACTAATGAAAAACTGTTTTTT.

V is TRBV5-4 and J is TRBJ1-2; D gene unclear. The CDR3 has 13 residues. CDR1 is SGHNT, CDR2 YYREEE, per germline (reference sequence). Trimming stripped 2 bases from V and 4 bases from J, with 9 bases between. The CDR3 coding sequence is TGTGCCAGCAGCTTCGGGATGACCTATGGCTACACCTTC. Its translation: CASSFGMTYGYTF.

This chain joins TRBV21-1 and TRBJ1-6. TRBV21-1 is shown as a pseudogene. CDR3 length: 15 amino acids. Here the CDR3 reads CASSNRGCYNSPLHF. The CDR3, as DNA: TGTGCCAGCAGCAATCGGGGTTGTTATAATTCACCCCTCCACTTT.

The chain links TRBV18 to TRBJ2-5, with 10 bases identical to TRBD1. This CDR3 is 16 amino acids long. Unmatched junction bases numbered 6, after V lost 0 bases and J lost 5 bases. The germline V gene has CDR1 KGHSH and CDR2 LQKENI. The CDR3: CASSPPGTGEKETQYF. CDR3 nucleotide sequence: TGTGCCAGCTCACCACCTGGGACAGGGGAGAAGGAGACCCAGTACTTC.

The chain combines TRBV2 with TRBJ2-7, with 10 positions matching TRBD1. Per germline, CDR1 SNHLY and CDR2 FYNNEI. The CDR3 runs 14 residues. V trimming: 6 bases; J trimming: 2 bases; junction bases outside the gene matches: 4. CDR3 amino acids: CASRPGTGAYEQYF. DNA for the CDR3: TGTGCCAGCAGACCCGGGACAGGGGCCTACGAGCAGTACTTC.

The V call is TRBV4-3, the J call TRBJ2-5; 11 positions match TRBD2. The CDR3 covers 16 residues. J lost 3 bases, V lost 1 base, and 4 bases had no gene match. Germline values: CDR1 LGHNA, CDR2 YSLEER. The CDR3 DNA reads as TGCGCCAGCAGCCAAGTGGTAGCGGGGGGGGAAGAGACCCAGTACTTC. This sequence encodes CASSQVVAGGEETQYF.

The V and J genes are TRBV28 and TRBJ1-2, with no clear D. Trimming cost V 2 bases and J 4 bases, with 8 bases left between them. The length of the CDR3 is 13 residues. Germline V CDR1 and CDR2: MDHEN, SYDVKM. The CDR3 spells CASSLLTAYGYTF. The CDR3 region has the DNA TGTGCCAGCAGTTTACTCACAGCCTATGGCTACACCTTC.

This chain links TRBV30 with TRBJ2-1; a weak D match, TRBD1 (6 bases). Between the trimmed V and J ends, which lost 2 bases and 5 bases, there was a span of 10 bases. The CDR3 spans 13 residues. Germline lookup yields CDR1 GTSNPN and CDR2 SVGIG (reference sequence). In DNA, the CDR3 is TGTGCCTGGAGTCCAGGGGCCCACAATGAGCAGTTCTTC. It yields the protein CAWSPGAHNEQFF.

The chain has TRBV6-6 and TRBJ2-1; unclear D gene. The CDR3 spans 13 residues. Germline CDR1 reads MNHNY; CDR2 reads SVGAGI (reference sequence). Deletions cut 0 bases from V and 7 bases from J, with 7 bases between. CDR3 in amino acids: CASSYSWQNEQFF. The DNA for the CDR3 is TGTGCCAGCAGTTACTCCTGGCAGAATGAGCAGTTCTTC.

This chain joins TRBV30 and TRBJ2-1; D is undetermined. This CDR3 region has 12 residues. Germline values: CDR1 GTSNPN, CDR2 SVGIG (reference sequence). V lost 3 bases and J lost 10, with 13 bases in between. CDR3 in DNA: TGTGCCTGGAGCGCCCTTACGCGGGAGCAGTTCTTC. As protein: CAWSALTREQFF.

V is TRBV5-1 and J is TRBJ2-2; possibly TRBD2 for D (6 bases). Germline lookup yields CDR1 SGHRS and CDR2 YFSETQ. The CDR3 contains 15 residues. V lost 1 base and J lost 0, with 7 bases in between. Here the CDR3 DNA reads TGCGCCAGCAGCTTGCGCGGGGCGAACACCGGGGAGCTGTTTTTT. Translation gives CASSLRGANTGELFF.

The chain employs TRBV9 and TRBJ2-7, with TRBD1 identical over 9 bases. The CDR3 spans 15 residues. The germline V gene has CDR1 SGDLS and CDR2 YYNGEE. V lost 0 bases and J lost 7; bases outside the gene matches: 8. The CDR3 nucleotides read TGTGCCAGCAGCGTAGGGGACAGGGATTACGAAGAGCAGTACTTC. Translated: CASSVGDRDYEEQYF.

The chain couples TRBV19 to TRBJ1-6; tentatively, D is TRBD1 (6 bases). Germline lookup yields CDR1 LNHDA and CDR2 SQIVND (reference sequence). V was pared by 8 bases and J by 6 bases, with 11 bases between. This CDR3 contains 13 residues. The CDR3: CASSTGRNSPLHF. CDR3 in DNA: TGTGCCAGTTCGACAGGTCGTAATTCACCCCTCCACTTT. Full variable domain (outside the CDR3, taken from reference TRBV19 and TRBJ1-6): DGGITQSPKYLFRKEGQNVTLSCEQNLNHDAMYWYRQDPGQGLRLIYYSQIVNDFQKGDIAEGYSVSREKKESFPLTVTSAQKNPTAFYLCASSTGRNSPLHFGNGTRLTVT.

This clone occurred once. This rearrangement joins TRBV7-9 to TRBJ1-5, with TRBD1 matching over 9 bases. V shed 5 bases, J shed 1 base, and the junction held 6 bases outside the gene matches. Germline V lookup: CDR1 SEHNR, CDR2 FQNEAQ (reference sequence). The length of the CDR3 is 16 residues. CDR3 in amino acids: CASSLGTGKSNQPQHF. CDR3 in DNA: TGTGCCAGCAGCCTCGGGACAGGGAAAAGCAATCAGCCCCAGCATTTT.

V usage is TRBV7-8 and J usage is TRBJ1-2, with D perhaps TRBD1 (6 bases). Looked up from germline, CDR1 is SGHVS and CDR2 is FQNEAQ. The CDR3 contains 14 residues. Trimming pared 5 bases from V and 4 bases from J, leaving 14 bases between. The CDR3 region has the DNA TGTGCCAGCAGCGCGGGGGGCGCAGGCTATGGCTACACCTTC. It translates to CASSAGGAGYGYTF.

V is TRBV30 and J is TRBJ1-4; 9 positions match TRBD1. J gave up 8 bases and V 2 bases, and 9 bases lay outside the gene matches. This CDR3 comprises 15 residues. Looked up from germline, CDR1 is GTSNPN and CDR2 is SVGIG (reference sequence). For the CDR3, the DNA is TGTGCCTGGAGTTCAAAACAGGGGGCGTGGGAAAAACTGTTTTTT. This gives the protein CAWSSKQGAWEKLFF.

The chain employs TRBV5-1 and TRBJ2-5, with 10 bases lining up with TRBD2. The germline V gene encodes CDR1 SGHRS and CDR2 YFSETQ. CDR3 length: 16 amino acids. V lost 3 bases, J lost 4 bases, and 9 bases stayed unmatched. The CDR3 bases are TGCGCCAGCAGCTCGGAGGGAGCGGGGGGGCGAGAGACCCAGTACTTC. Its protein product is CASSSEGAGGRETQYF. The variable domain in full, with the rest retrieved from reference TRBV5-1 and TRBJ2-5, is KAGVTQTPRYLIKTRGQQVTLSCSPISGHRSVSWYQQTPGQGLQFLFEYFSETQRNKGNFPGRFSGRQFSNSRSEMNVSTLELGDSALYLCASSSEGAGGRETQYFGPGTRLLVL.

The chain has TRBV29-1 and TRBJ2-3; 7 bases match TRBD2. Germline values: CDR1 SQVTM, CDR2 ANQGSEA. The CDR3 has 15 amino acids. Trimming cost V 6 bases and J 0 bases; bases outside gene matches: 9. The CDR3 DNA reads as TGCAGCGTCCCCCCGTGGGGGGGTAGCACAGATACGCAGTATTTT. It specifies CSVPPWGGSTDTQYF.

As DNA, the CDR3 is TGTGCCACCTACGACAGCATCAATCAGCCCCAGCATTTT. Protein: CATYDSINQPQHF. The rearrangement uses TRBV2 and TRBJ1-5, with a tentative D call TRBD1 (5 bases). CDR1 is SNHLY, CDR2 FYNNEI, per germline. V dropped 10 bases and J dropped 3 bases, with 13 bases sitting between them. The CDR3 sequence is 13 residues long. The full variable domain, in which reference TRBV2 and TRBJ1-5 provide the parts outside the CDR3, is EPEVTQTPSHQVTQMGQEVILRCVPISNHLYFYWYRQILGQKVEFLVSFYNNEISEKSEIFDDQFSVERPDGSNFTLKIRSTKLEDSAMYFCATYDSINQPQHFGDGTRLSIL.

J is TRBJ1-2 and V is TRBV9; TRBD1 matches at 8 bases. The CDR3 is 15 amino acids. Germline-derived CDR1 and CDR2 are SGDLS and YYNGEE. The V gene end was trimmed by 0 bases and the J gene end by 6 bases; junction bases not matched to a gene: 7. The CDR3 protein is CASSVGAGGNNGYTF. For the CDR3, the DNA is TGTGCCAGCAGCGTAGGCGCAGGGGGCAACAATGGCTACACCTTC. Looking up the rest from reference TRBV9 and TRBJ1-2 gives the full variable domain: DSGVTQTPKHLITATGQRVTLRCSPRSGDLSVYWYQQSLDQGLQFLIQYYNGEERAKGNILERFSAQQFPDLHSELNLSSLELGDSALYFCASSVGAGGNNGYTFGSGTRLTVV.

The CDR3 protein is CASRLRSGNTIYF. CDR3 DNA: TGTGCCAGCAGGCTACGCTCTGGAAACACCATATATTTT. The chain joins TRBV6-5 to TRBJ1-3; D unresolved. Germline assignment: CDR1 MNHEY and CDR2 SVGAGI. Trimming removed 6 bases from V and 0 bases from J, with 6 bases in between. The CDR3 runs to 13 residues.

The chain uses TRBV6-1 and TRBJ1-5; D unresolved. Trimming shortened V by 2 bases and J by 14 bases, and 25 bases separated the two germline ends. The CDR3 runs to 16 residues. Germline V CDR1 and CDR2: MNHNS, SASEGT. CDR3 nucleotide sequence: TGTGCCAGCAGTGAACTTCCACAATCGGGATCCGACTTAAAGCATTTT. Encoded protein: CASSELPQSGSDLKHF.

The chain links TRBV9 to TRBJ2-5, with D tentatively TRBD2 (6 bases). Germline values: CDR1 SGDLS, CDR2 YYNGEE. The CDR3 extends over 13 amino acids. The germline V and J ends were trimmed by 1 base and 5 bases, with 9 bases remaining between them. The CDR3 DNA reads as TGTGCCAGCAGCGTACTCGGGGGTGAGACCCAGTACTTC. Translated: CASSVLGGETQYF.

The chain employs TRBV7-3 and TRBJ2-1; 8 positions agree with TRBD2. This CDR3 region has 16 residues. The germline V gene has CDR1 SGHTA and CDR2 FQGTGA. V shed 5 bases, J shed 0 bases, and the junction held 6 bases outside the gene matches. The CDR3 spells CASSALADSSYNEQFF. The CDR3 DNA sequence: TGTGCCAGCAGCGCACTAGCGGATAGCTCCTACAATGAGCAGTTCTTC.

This clone was detected a few times. The rearrangement joins TRBV18 to TRBJ2-7; 9 bases match TRBD1. The ends lost 3 bases at V and 3 bases at J; junction bases unmatched: 6. Germline V lookup: CDR1 KGHSH, CDR2 LQKENI. CDR3 length: 15 residues. The CDR3 spells CASSPSDRGGYEQYF. CDR3 nucleotide sequence: TGTGCCAGCTCACCTTCGGACAGGGGAGGCTACGAGCAGTACTTC.

This chain links TRBV27 with TRBJ2-7; D is perhaps TRBD1 (6 bases). The ends were cut back, 5 bases at V and 2 bases at J, with 16 bases in the middle. Germline V lookup: CDR1 MNHEY, CDR2 SMNVEV (reference sequence). The CDR3 extends over 15 amino acids. The CDR3 is CASSITGPPAYEQYF. The DNA of the CDR3 is TGTGCCAGCAGTATCACAGGGCCCCCCGCCTACGAGCAGTACTTC.